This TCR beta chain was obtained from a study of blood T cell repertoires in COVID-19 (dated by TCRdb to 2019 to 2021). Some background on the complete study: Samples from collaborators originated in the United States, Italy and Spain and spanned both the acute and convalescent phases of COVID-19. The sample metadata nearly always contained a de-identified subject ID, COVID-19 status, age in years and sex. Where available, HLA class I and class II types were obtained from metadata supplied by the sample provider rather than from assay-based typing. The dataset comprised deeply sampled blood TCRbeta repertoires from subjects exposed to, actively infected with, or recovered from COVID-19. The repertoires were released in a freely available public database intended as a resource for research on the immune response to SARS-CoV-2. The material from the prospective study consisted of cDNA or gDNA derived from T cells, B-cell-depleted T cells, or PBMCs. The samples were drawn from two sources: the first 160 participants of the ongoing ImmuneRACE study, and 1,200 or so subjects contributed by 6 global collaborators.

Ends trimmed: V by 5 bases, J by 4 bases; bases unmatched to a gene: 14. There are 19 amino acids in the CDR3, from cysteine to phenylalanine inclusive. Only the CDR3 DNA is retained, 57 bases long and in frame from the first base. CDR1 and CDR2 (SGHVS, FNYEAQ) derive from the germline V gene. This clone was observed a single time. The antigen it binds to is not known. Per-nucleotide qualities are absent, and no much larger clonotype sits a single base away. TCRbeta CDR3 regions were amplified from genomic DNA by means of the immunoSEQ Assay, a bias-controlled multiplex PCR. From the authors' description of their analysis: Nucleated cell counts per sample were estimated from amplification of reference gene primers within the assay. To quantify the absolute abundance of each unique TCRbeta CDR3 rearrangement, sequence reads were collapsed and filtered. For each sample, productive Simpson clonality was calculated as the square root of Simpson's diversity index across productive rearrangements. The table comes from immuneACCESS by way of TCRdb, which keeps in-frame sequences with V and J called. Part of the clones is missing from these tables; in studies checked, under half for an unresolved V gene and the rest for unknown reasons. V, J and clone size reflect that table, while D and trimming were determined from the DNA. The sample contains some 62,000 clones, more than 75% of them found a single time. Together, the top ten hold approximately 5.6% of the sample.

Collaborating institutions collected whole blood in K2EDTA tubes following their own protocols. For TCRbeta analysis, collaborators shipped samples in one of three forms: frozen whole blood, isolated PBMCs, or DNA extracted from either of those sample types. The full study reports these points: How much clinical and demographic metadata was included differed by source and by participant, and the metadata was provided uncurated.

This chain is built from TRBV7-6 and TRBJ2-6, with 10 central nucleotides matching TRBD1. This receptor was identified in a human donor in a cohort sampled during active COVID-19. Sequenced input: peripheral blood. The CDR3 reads CASSDAGTGAGLGANVLTF. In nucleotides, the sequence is TGTGCCAGCAGCGACGCCGGGACAGGGGCCGGTTTGGGGGCCAACGTCCTGACTTTC.